The present entry profiles one TCR beta chain with its context. As yet, its antigen is unknown. This record belongs to a study of beta chain features in type 1 diabetes. Points from the study as a whole: Fewer insertions but more deletions were seen at VDJ junctions in type 1 diabetes patients. Reads derived from cDNA could over-represent cells showing high TCR expression. Type 1 diabetes patients had moderately but significantly shorter TCRB CDR3s in all four CD4+ subsets.

Since all of the isolated RNA was reverse transcribed, expressed TCRB transcripts were what got sequenced. The repertoire was sequenced with immunoSEQ multiplex PCR; TCRdb's copy has only in-frame clones and lacks some. The sample comprises about 180,000 clones, approximately 8% of which are singletons, and 0.5% rests with the top ten. There are 14 residues in the CDR3. V was pared by 5 bases and J by 5 bases, with 6 bases of the junction left unmatched. Germline assignment: CDR1 SGHVS and CDR2 FQNEAQ. Every participating donor gave one draw, a heparinised blood sample averaging around 100 mL. Sort purity for all populations was recorded as exceeding 98%.

The sequence was collected from a man aged 18 to 30 with type 1 diabetes. Sample: central memory CD4+ T cells from blood. The chain has TRBV7-8 and TRBJ2-3, with TRBD2 matching over 8 bases. CDR3 region: CASSLGGAEDTQYF. Written as DNA, the CDR3 is TGTGCCAGCAGCCTCGGGGGGGCCGAAGATACGCAGTATTTT.